The clone carrying this TCR beta chain was seen at least ten times. Patients underwent thyroid surgery, and none had received any treatment before it. TCRdb re-clonotyped the PCR reads via MiXCR. Of tens of thousands of clones in the sample, about 12% were seen once. The data originate from a study of metastatic and nonmetastatic thyroid tumors. Per germline, CDR1 MRHNA and CDR2 SNTAGT. The V end lost 10 bases, the J end lost 4 bases, and 14 bases lay between the germline ends. This CDR3 is 13 amino acids long. Sequencing used blood. The TCR comes from a female donor with papillary thyroid cancer or a benign thyroid nodule (not recorded which). Some clones in this sample may be carry-over from other donors' samples. The V call is TRBV6-4, the J call TRBJ1-5, with D possibly being TRBD1 (5 bases). CDR3 in amino acids: CAIPVRGNQPQHF. CDR3 nucleotide sequence: TGTGCCATCCCAGTTCGGGGGAATCAGCCCCAGCATTTT.